This T cell receptor (beta chain) appears in the sequencing data of a study of OX40 agonist ivuxolimab in advanced cancers. This clone has a handful of counts. Its cognate antigen is unknown. Study results and limitations: The study observed clonal expansion of CD4+ and CD8+ blood T cells by week 6 at 0.1 to 3.0 mg/kg. Some nonresponders likewise displayed low normalized T-cell clonal expansion. CD8+ T cells showed, on average, more clonal expansion than CD4+ cells.

There are 15 residues in the CDR3. The V segment lost 6 bases and the J segment 1 base; nucleotides outside the gene matches: 4. Germline V lookup: CDR1 MNHEY, CDR2 SVGAGI. Sequencing used immunoSEQ multiplex PCR; TCRdb keeps in-frame clones, though not all of them. The repertoire holds 55,000 to 90,000 clones, with 80% to 90% as singletons. Autoimmune disease history or systemic immunosuppression was exclusionary. This sample comprised CD4+ or CD8+ T cells sorted from blood, obtained in a trial of the OX40 agonist ivuxolimab. The sequence derives from an adult with an advanced solid tumor such as melanoma, head and neck, liver or kidney cancer. The gene calls are TRBV6-5 and TRBJ1-5, with 9 bases lining up with TRBD1. The CDR3 is CASSRTGVSNQPQHF. The DNA of the CDR3 is TGTGCCAGCAGCAGGACAGGGGTGAGCAATCAGCCCCAGCATTTT.